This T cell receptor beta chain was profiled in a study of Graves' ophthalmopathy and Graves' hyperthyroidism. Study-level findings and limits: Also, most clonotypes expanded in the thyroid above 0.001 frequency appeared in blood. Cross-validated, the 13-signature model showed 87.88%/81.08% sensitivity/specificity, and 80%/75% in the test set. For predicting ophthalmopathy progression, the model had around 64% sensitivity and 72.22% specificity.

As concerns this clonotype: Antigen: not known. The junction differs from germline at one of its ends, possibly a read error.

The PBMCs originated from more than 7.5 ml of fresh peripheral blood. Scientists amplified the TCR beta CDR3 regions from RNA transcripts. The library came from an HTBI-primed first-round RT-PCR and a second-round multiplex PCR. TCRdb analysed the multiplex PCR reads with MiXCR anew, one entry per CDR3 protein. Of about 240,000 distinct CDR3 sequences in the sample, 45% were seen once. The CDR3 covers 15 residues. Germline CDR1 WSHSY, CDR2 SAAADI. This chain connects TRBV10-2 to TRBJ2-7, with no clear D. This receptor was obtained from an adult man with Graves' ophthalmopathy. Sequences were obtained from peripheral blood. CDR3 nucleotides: TGTGCCAGCAGCCCCTCCCCAACCTTCTCCTACGAGCAGTACTTC. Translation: CASSPSPTFSYEQYF.